Presented here are 13 T cell receptor beta chains from one specimen sequenced in a study of blood T cell repertoires in COVID-19. The data were produced by immunoSEQ multiplex PCR, yet TCRdb's version contains in-frame clones alone and is incomplete. This table holds 35,000 to 50,000 clones, 70% to 80% found once. Sequencing input: peripheral blood. These receptors were collected from a man aged 65 to 85 with active or convalescent COVID-19.

The CDR3 spells CASSARAAFSGNTIYF. CDR3 in DNA: TGCGCCAGCAGCGCGAGGGCTGCTTTCTCTGGAAACACCATATATTTT. The chain carries TRBV5-1 and TRBJ1-3, with unresolved D. CDR3 length: 16 amino acids. Trimming took off 4 bases at V and 0 bases at J, with 14 bases between the two ends. From germline, CDR1 is SGHRS and CDR2 YFSETQ.

The chain is built from TRBV3-1 (or the pseudogene TRBV3-2) and TRBJ2-1; 7 nucleotides match TRBD1. Germline CDR1 is LGHDT and CDR2 is YNNKEL (reference sequence). V was pared by 4 bases and J by 7 bases, with 10 bases of the junction left unmatched. The CDR3 is 15 residues long. This CDR3 is CASSRYDRDVNEQFF. CDR3 sequence (DNA): TGTGCCAGCAGCCGATACGACAGGGACGTAAATGAGCAGTTCTTC.

The chain is built from TRBV7-9 and TRBJ2-5; D unclear. This CDR3 is 14 amino acids long. Trimming took off 1 base at V and 5 bases at J, with 11 bases between the two ends. Germline CDR1 SEHNR, CDR2 FQNEAQ (reference sequence). The CDR3 sequence: CASSLGFSPETQYF. The CDR3, as DNA: TGTGCCAGCAGCTTAGGTTTCTCTCCTGAGACCCAGTACTTC.

This clone appeared once. The chain joins TRBV7-2 to TRBJ1-2, with D possibly TRBD1 on 6 matching bases. Trimming cost V 1 base and J 2 bases, with 14 bases left between them. Germline values: CDR1 SGHTA, CDR2 FQGNSA. The CDR3 consists of 16 residues. This CDR3 reads CASSLGTARGNYGYTF. DNA for the CDR3: TGTGCCAGCAGCTTAGGAACGGCGAGGGGGAACTATGGCTACACCTTC.

The chain recombines TRBV9 with TRBJ1-6; D is perhaps TRBD1 (5 bases). CDR3 length equals 15 residues. CDR1 and CDR2 (germline): SGDLS, YYNGEE. Trimming removed 7 bases at V and 5 bases at J, with 16 bases between. The CDR3 is CASGFSTVDNSPLHF. CDR3 DNA sequence: TGTGCCAGCGGCTTCTCGACAGTCGATAATTCACCCCTCCACTTT.

The chain couples TRBV19 to TRBJ1-1; the D gene is possibly TRBD1 (6 bases). The CDR3 runs to 14 residues. From germline, CDR1 is LNHDA and CDR2 SQIVND (reference sequence). Trimming removed 6 bases from V and 0 bases from J, with 11 bases in between. CDR3 region: CASSYRAMNTEAFF. In DNA form, the CDR3 reads TGTGCCAGTAGCTACAGGGCAATGAACACTGAAGCTTTCTTT.

This clone was recorded a few times. The chain has TRBV29-1 and TRBJ2-5; D gene uncertain. Germline assignment: CDR1 SQVTM and CDR2 ANQGSEA. V dropped 4 bases and J dropped 0 bases, with 12 bases sitting between them. The CDR3 is made up of 14 amino acids. The CDR3 nucleotides are TGCAGCGTTGGAGGATCTACGTACCAAGAGACCCAGTACTTC. It translates to CSVGGSTYQETQYF.

This chain uses TRBV6-5 with TRBJ1-1; TRBD1 is a possible D gene (5 bases). The germline CDR1 and CDR2 sequences are MNHEY and SVGAGI. Trimming cost V 8 bases and J 1 base, with 14 bases left between them. The CDR3 spans 14 residues. This CDR3 is CASLLGHWNTEAFF. The CDR3 bases are TGTGCCAGCCTACTTGGACACTGGAACACTGAAGCTTTCTTT.

V and J are TRBV18 and TRBJ2-2; D unclear. The CDR3 spans 16 residues. From germline, CDR1 is KGHSH and CDR2 LQKENI. V gave up 3 bases and J gave up 5 bases, with 16 bases separating them. DNA for the CDR3: TGTGCCAGCTCACCTACTATTTCGGCAGAAACCGGGGAGCTGTTTTTT. It is translated as CASSPTISAETGELFF.

The J gene is TRBJ2-1, the V gene TRBV19; TRBD2 aligns across 11 bases. The CDR3 is 18 amino acids. CDR1 and CDR2 (germline): LNHDA, SQIVND (reference sequence). Trimming at V came to 8 bases and at J to 0 bases, leaving 12 bases not matched to a gene. CDR3 in DNA: TGTGCCAGTGGATCTAGCGGGGGGTTAGTTAGCTCCTACAATGAGCAGTTCTTC. This gives the protein CASGSSGGLVSSYNEQFF.

The CDR3 sequence is CASGTGSSTGELFF. The CDR3 bases are TGCGCCAGCGGGACAGGGTCGAGCACCGGGGAGCTGTTTTTT. The chain is built from TRBV5-1 and TRBJ2-2, with 9 bases fitting TRBD1. With V trimmed by 7 bases and J by 4 bases, 5 bases remained unmatched. Germline CDR1 and CDR2: SGHRS and YFSETQ. The CDR3 runs to 14 residues.

This clone was detected only a few times. This sequence joins TRBV12-5 and TRBJ1-1, with 8 bases that match TRBD1. J lost 4 bases, V lost 5 bases, and 9 bases had no gene match. Germline assignment: CDR1 LGHNT and CDR2 FRNRAP. This CDR3 region has 15 residues. The chain's CDR3 is CASGSRQGLGTEAFF. The CDR3 DNA is TGTGCTAGTGGTAGCCGACAGGGGCTTGGCACTGAAGCTTTCTTT.

This chain connects TRBV28 to TRBJ2-7, with a possible D match to TRBD1 (5 bases). V shed 2 bases and J shed 5 bases, with 13 bases lying between them. This CDR3 spans 14 amino acids. Germline loops: CDR1 MDHEN, CDR2 SYDVKM. The CDR3 sequence: CASSLSQGVHEQYF. In DNA form, the CDR3 reads TGTGCCAGCAGTTTAAGCCAGGGTGTCCACGAGCAGTACTTC.